This section outlines one T cell receptor (beta chain) sequence together with its context. The DNA is left out, because the CDR3 cannot be placed on it with certainty; the CDR3 is given as TCRdb lists it. The sample is drawn from a study of response to subunit inactivated influenza vaccine. TCRdb processed the RT-PCR reads anew with MiXCR; each CDR3 protein has one entry. The repertoire holds approximately 500,000 distinct CDR3 sequences, with around 25% as singletons. A total of 12 residues make up the CDR3, ends included. Germline values: CDR1 DFQATT, CDR2 SNEGSKA (reference sequence). The sample was also reused in another study, on T cells expressing NK-cell markers. According to that study: Scientists made TCR beta cDNA using 5'RACE template switching with UMIs.

V is TRBV20-1 and J is TRBJ2-2; whether TRBD2, the table's D call, matches the DNA was not checked. This clonotype was obtained from a man aged 45-65 years who received an inactivated influenza vaccine. The source material was CD4+ T cells sorted from PBMCs, sampled 12 days after vaccination. This chain's CDR3 is CSAVLEGGELFF.